The present T cell receptor (beta chain) was sequenced within a study of T cells expressing NK-cell markers. Note on this clonotype: Its specificity is not known.

Germline assignment: CDR1 LGHNA and CDR2 YNFKEQ. The CDR3 consists of 18 residues. TCRdb reprocessed the 5' RACE reads and reports one entry per CDR3 protein, with no DNA. The sample totals a few hundred thousand distinct CDR3 sequences. Study results and limitations: In a handful of donors, dominant CD3+CD56+NKG2C+ clones formed about 1.0-7.0% of CD8+ cells.

The receptor's source is a man aged 18 to 70 in good health. The source material was blood T cells: a sorted CD56 or NKG2C T cell subset, CD4+ or CD8+ T cells, or bulk PBMC T cells (not recorded which). The chain recombines TRBV4-2 with TRBJ2-4; lacking DNA, the TRBD1 call made by TCRdb goes unchecked. The CDR3 protein is CASSQGVETGGEKNIQYF.